This TCR beta chain was found in a study of tumor and adjacent non-tumor tissue in lung cancer. RNA was extracted from bulk tissue without any cell sorting. The germline CDR1 and CDR2 sequences are MDHEN and SYDVKM. The V end lost 4 bases, the J end lost 2 bases, and 12 bases lay between the germline ends. CDR3 size: 14 residues. The library came from three nested PCR rounds adapted from ARM-PCR protocols. TCRdb itself ran the multiplex PCR reads through MiXCR, one entry per CDR3 protein. The sample lists roughly 76,000 distinct CDR3 sequences, around 70% seen once, with around an eighth in the top ten.

The sequenced sample consisted of lung tumor tissue. The sequence came from a woman aged 65 to 85 with non-small cell lung cancer. The V and J genes are TRBV28 and TRBJ2-7; TRBD2 is a possible D gene (5 bases). The CDR3 DNA is TGTGCCAGCAGTTCATCCACTAGTACCTACGAGCAGTACTTC. Its protein is CASSSSTSTYEQYF.